The clone carrying this T cell receptor beta chain has ten or more counts. Its antigen is unidentified. Trimming cost V 3 bases and J 0 bases, with 12 bases left between them. The CDR3 totals 15 residues. Germline CDR1 SGHVS, CDR2 FQNEAQ. A patient was excluded if there was uncontrolled infection, other autoimmune disease, pregnancy or lactation. An approximately 10 ml volume of fresh peripheral blood provided the PBMCs. The data originate from a study of T cells in Graves' hyperthyroidism and ophthalmopathy. Amplified TCR beta CDR3 regions derived from RNA transcripts. The primer set for the first-round RT-PCR of the TCR CDR3 was HTBI. TCRdb fed the multiplex PCR reads into MiXCR, producing one record per CDR3 protein. The table includes about 840,000 distinct CDR3 sequences, roughly 40% detected once. Overall study results and limits: Among clonotypes expanded in thyroid above 0.001, most were also found in blood.

The receptor was derived from a man between 18 and 29 years old with Graves' hyperthyroidism. This chain links TRBV7-8 with TRBJ2-7; D is undetermined. Sequencing used blood. CDR3: CASSFTADRSYEQYF. The CDR3 DNA follows: TGTGCCAGCAGCTTTACTGCGGACCGCTCCTACGAGCAGTACTTC.